This TCR beta chain was profiled in a study of siplizumab effects on memory and regulatory T cells. This clone came up a few times. Its specificity is not known. The CDR3 spans 11 residues. The germline gives CDR1 SNHLY, CDR2 FYNNEI. With 8 bases removed from V and 8 bases from J, the gap between germline ends came to 9 bases. Clones were sequenced by immunoSEQ multiplex PCR, and TCRdb holds only the in-frame ones, with some missing. The profile shows about 100,000 clones, roughly 94% of them singletons. Study outcomes and limitations: Assignment of a naive or memory phenotype failed for roughly 75-95% of the proliferating CD4+ or CD8+ clones. Unstimulated subsets contained matches for only a minor fraction of alloreactive clones. Alloreactive sequences tracing back to unstimulated CD4+ memory cells were significantly reduced by siplizumab.

This TCR was recovered from a human donor in good health. Sequenced: non-Treg CD4+ T cells sorted from blood. V gene TRBV2 combines with J gene TRBJ1-4; no clear D. The CDR3 here is CASGQNEKLFF. The CDR3 DNA is TGTGCCAGCGGGCAGAACGAAAAACTGTTTTTT.